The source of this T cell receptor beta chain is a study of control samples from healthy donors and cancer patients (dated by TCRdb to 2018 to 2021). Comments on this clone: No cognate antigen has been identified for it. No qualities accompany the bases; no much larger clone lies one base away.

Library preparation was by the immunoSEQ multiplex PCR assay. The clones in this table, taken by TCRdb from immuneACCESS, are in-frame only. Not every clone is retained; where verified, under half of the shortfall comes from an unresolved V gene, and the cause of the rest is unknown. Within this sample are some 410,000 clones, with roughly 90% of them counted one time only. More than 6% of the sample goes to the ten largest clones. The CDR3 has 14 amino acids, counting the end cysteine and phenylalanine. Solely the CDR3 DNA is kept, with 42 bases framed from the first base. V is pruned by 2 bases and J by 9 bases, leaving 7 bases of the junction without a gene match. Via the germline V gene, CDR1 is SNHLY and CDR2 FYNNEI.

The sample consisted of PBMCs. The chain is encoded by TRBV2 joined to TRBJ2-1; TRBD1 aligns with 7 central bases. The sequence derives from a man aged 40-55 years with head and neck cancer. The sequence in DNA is TGTGCCAGCAGTGAAATTACTAGGACAGGTGAGCAGTTCTTC. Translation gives CASSEITRTGEQFF.